This T cell receptor (beta chain) was profiled in a study of cytomegalovirus exposure and HLA in healthy donors. PCR employed 60 Vbeta and 13 Jbeta primers. The assay was immunoSEQ multiplex PCR, and TCRdb's table has in-frame clones only and misses some. The sample has about 170,000 clones, about 82% seen once. Trimming cost V 8 bases and J 2 bases, with 13 bases left between them. The CDR3 is 14 amino acids. Per the germline V gene, CDR1 is MNHNS and CDR2 is SASEGT. Sequenced: PBMCs. The rearrangement links TRBV6-1 to TRBJ2-1, with D possibly being TRBD2 (5 bases). This receptor was identified in a male donor in good health and CMV-seronegative. CDR3 amino acids: CASRPPGTYNEQFF. Written as DNA, the CDR3 is TGTGCCAGCCGCCCTCCCGGGACCTACAATGAGCAGTTCTTC.